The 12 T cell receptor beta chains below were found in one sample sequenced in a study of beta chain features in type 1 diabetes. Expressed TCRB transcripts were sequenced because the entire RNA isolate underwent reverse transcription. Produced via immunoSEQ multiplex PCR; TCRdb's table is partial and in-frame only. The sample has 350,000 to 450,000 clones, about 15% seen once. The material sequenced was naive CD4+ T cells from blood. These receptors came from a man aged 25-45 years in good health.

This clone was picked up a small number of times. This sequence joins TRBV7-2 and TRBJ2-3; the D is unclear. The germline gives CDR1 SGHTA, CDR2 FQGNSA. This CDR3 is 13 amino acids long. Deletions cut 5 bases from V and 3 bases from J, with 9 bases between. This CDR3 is CASSTARTDTQYF. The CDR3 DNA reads TGTGCCAGCAGCACAGCTAGAACAGATACGCAGTATTTT.

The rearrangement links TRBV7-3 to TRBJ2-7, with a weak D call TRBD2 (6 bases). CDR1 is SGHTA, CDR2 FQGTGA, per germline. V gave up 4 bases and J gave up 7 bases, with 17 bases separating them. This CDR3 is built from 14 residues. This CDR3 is CASSCPSAAGEQYV. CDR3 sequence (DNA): TGTGCCAGCAGCTGCCCGAGTGCGGCGGGGGAGCAGTACGTC.

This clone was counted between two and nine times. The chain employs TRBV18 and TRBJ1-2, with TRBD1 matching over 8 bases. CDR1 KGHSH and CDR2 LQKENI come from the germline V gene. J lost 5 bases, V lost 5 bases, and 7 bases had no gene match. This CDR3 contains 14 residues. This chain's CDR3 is CASSSQGAEYGYTF. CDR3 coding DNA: TGTGCCAGCTCATCTCAGGGGGCTGAGTATGGCTACACCTTC.

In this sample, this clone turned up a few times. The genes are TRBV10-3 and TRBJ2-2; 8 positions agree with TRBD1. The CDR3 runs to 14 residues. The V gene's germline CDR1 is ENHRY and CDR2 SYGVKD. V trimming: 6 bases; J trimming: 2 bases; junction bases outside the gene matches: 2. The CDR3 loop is CAIRGQGNTGELFF. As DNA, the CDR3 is TGTGCCATCAGAGGACAGGGTAACACCGGGGAGCTGTTTTTT.

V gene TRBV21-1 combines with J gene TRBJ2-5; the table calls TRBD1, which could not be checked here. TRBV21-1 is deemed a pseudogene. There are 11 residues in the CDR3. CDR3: CASSLTGTQYF. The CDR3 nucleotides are TGTGCCAGCAGCCTCACAGGTACCCAGTACTTC.

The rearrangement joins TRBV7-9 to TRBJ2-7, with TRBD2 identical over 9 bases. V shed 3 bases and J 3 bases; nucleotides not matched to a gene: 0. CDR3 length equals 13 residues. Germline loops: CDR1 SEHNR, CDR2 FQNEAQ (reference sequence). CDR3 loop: CASSLRGGYEQYF. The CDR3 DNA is TGTGCCAGCAGCTTGCGGGGGGGCTACGAGCAGTACTTC.

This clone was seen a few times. CDR3 in DNA: TGCGCCAGCAGCCAAGATCACACCGCTATGGGGGGGTCCTACGAGCAGTACTTC. It encodes CASSQDHTAMGGSYEQYF. V gene TRBV4-3 combines with J gene TRBJ2-7; 7 nucleotides agree with TRBD2. The CDR3 spans 18 residues. Unmatched junction bases numbered 12, after V lost 0 bases and J lost 1 base. Germline V gene sequence: CDR1 LGHNA, CDR2 YSLEER.

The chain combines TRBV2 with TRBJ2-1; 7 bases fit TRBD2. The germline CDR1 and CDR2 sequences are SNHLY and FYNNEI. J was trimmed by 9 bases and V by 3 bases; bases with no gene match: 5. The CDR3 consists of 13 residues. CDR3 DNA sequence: TGTGCCAGCAGTGACGGAACTAGCGCTGAGCAGTTCTTC. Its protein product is CASSDGTSAEQFF.

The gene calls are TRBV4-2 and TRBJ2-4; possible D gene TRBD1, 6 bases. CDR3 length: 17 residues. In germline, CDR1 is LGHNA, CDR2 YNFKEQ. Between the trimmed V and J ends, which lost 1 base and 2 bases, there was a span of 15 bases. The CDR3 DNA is TGTGCCAGCAGCCAAGTAGAGGGCAGGGGAACCAAAAACATTCAGTACTTC. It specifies CASSQVEGRGTKNIQYF.

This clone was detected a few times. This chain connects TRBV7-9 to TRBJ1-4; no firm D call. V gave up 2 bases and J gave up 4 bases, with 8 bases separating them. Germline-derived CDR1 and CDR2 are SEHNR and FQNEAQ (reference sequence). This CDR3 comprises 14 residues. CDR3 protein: CASSLQAFNEKLFF. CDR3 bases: TGTGCCAGCAGCTTACAAGCATTTAATGAAAAACTGTTTTTT.

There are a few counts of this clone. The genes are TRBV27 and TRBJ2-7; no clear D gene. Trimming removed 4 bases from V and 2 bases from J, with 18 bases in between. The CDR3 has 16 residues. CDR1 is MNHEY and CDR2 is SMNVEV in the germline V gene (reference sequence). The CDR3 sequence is CASSSETLDGAYEQYF. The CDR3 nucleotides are TGTGCCAGCAGTTCCGAGACCCTCGATGGTGCCTACGAGCAGTACTTC.

CDR3 loop: CAWTGGSNYGYTF. The CDR3 DNA follows: TGTGCCTGGACAGGTGGATCTAACTATGGCTACACCTTC. This rearrangement joins TRBV30 to TRBJ1-2; unclear D gene. CDR1 is GTSNPN and CDR2 is SVGIG in the germline V gene (reference sequence). V lost 4 bases and J lost 0, with 9 bases in between. The CDR3 totals 13 residues.